One sample yielded the 27 T cell receptor beta chains listed below, sequenced in a study of T-cell reconstitution after alpha-beta-depleted transplantation in children. Unique molecular identifiers were used in preparing the TCRbeta library. TCRdb called the PCR reads again in MiXCR, with one record for every CDR3 protein. This table holds some 450,000 distinct CDR3 sequences, around two fifths found once. Sequences were derived from PBMCs, sampled before TCRalphabeta/CD19-depleted stem cell transplant. These receptors all come from a girl aged 2 to 10 with aplastic anemia, due to receive a stem cell transplant.

There are a few counts of this clonotype. This chain joins TRBV19 and TRBJ1-1, with a weak D call TRBD1 (5 bases). Germline lookup yields CDR1 LNHDA and CDR2 SQIVND (reference sequence). This CDR3 spans 13 amino acids. Deletions cut 1 base from V and 7 bases from J, with 10 bases between. CDR3 nucleotide sequence: TGTGCCAGTAGTATAGCCCGGGGGTATGAAGCTTTCTTT. This encodes CASSIARGYEAFF.

As regards this clonotype: This may stem from a read error, because a much larger clone lies one nucleotide away. The gene calls are TRBV11-2 and TRBJ2-3; maybe TRBD2 (6 bases). Germline loops: CDR1 SGHAT, CDR2 FQNNGV. The CDR3 has 15 amino acids. The CDR3 nucleotides are TGTGCCAACAGCGCTCCCCGGGACTCCACAGATACGCAGTATTTT. Amino acid sequence: CANSAPRDSTDTQYF. The full variable domain, with the rest looked up from reference TRBV11-2 and TRBJ2-3, is EAGVAQSPRYKIIEKRQSVAFWCNPISGHATLYWYQQILGQGPKLLIQFQNNGVVDDSQLPKDRFSAERLKGVDSTLKIQPAKLEDSAVYLCANSAPRDSTDTQYFGPGTRLTVL.

The rearrangement uses TRBV28 and TRBJ2-1; 8 nucleotides agree with TRBD1. This CDR3 is built from 19 residues. Germline loops: CDR1 MDHEN, CDR2 SYDVKM. The V and J ends lost 6 bases and 1 base, in that order; junction bases with no gene match: 17. The CDR3 loop reads CASSPRQGPILQSYNEQFF. CDR3 nucleotide sequence: TGTGCCAGCAGCCCAAGACAGGGGCCCATCCTTCAATCCTACAATGAGCAGTTCTTC.

This sequence joins TRBV5-1 and TRBJ2-7; 10 nucleotides align to TRBD2. CDR3 length: 17 amino acids. J lost 4 bases, V lost 0 bases, and 10 bases had no gene match. From germline, CDR1 is SGHRS and CDR2 YFSETQ. CDR3: CASSLEGEGLAPYEQYF. The CDR3 DNA reads as TGCGCCAGCAGCTTGGAGGGTGAGGGACTAGCGCCTTACGAGCAGTACTTC. The entire variable domain, with the rest obtained from reference TRBV5-1 and TRBJ2-7, is as follows: KAGVTQTPRYLIKTRGQQVTLSCSPISGHRSVSWYQQTPGQGLQFLFEYFSETQRNKGNFPGRFSGRQFSNSRSEMNVSTLELGDSALYLCASSLEGEGLAPYEQYFGPGTRLTVT.

This clonotype was counted ten times or more. J is TRBJ2-3 and V is TRBV18; 11 nucleotides line up with TRBD1. The ends lost 8 bases at V and 0 bases at J; junction bases unmatched: 13. Germline CDR1 and CDR2: KGHSH and LQKENI. The CDR3 is made up of 18 amino acids. As DNA, the CDR3 is TGTGCCAGCACCACGGGACAGGGGGATTTCTCTAGCACAGATACGCAGTATTTT. This translates into CASTTGQGDFSSTDTQYF.

This clonotype has at least ten counts. The chain couples TRBV24-1 to TRBJ2-7; 9 bases are a match to TRBD2. The V segment lost 5 bases and the J segment 4 bases; nucleotides outside the gene matches: 11. Germline V gene data show CDR1 as KGHDR and CDR2 as SFDVKD. CDR3 length: 16 amino acids. CDR3 in amino acids: CATSAAVGSGSYEQYF. CDR3 DNA sequence: TGTGCCACCAGTGCCGCCGTGGGTAGCGGGAGTTACGAGCAGTACTTC.

The table lists this clonotype with many counts. The chain employs TRBV12-3 or TRBV12-4 and TRBJ2-5, with 7 bases identical to TRBD1. With V trimmed by 6 bases and J by 5 bases, 6 bases remained unmatched. The CDR3 loop spans 13 amino acids. Written as DNA, the CDR3 is TGTGCCAGCAGGATAAGGGGGCGTGAGACCCAGTACTTC. Translated, it gives CASRIRGRETQYF.

V usage is TRBV30 and J usage is TRBJ2-5, with D possibly TRBD1 on 5 matching bases. CDR1 GTSNPN and CDR2 SVGIG come from the germline V gene (reference sequence). The CDR3 runs to 13 residues. V was clipped by 3 bases and J by 1 base, with 9 bases between them. The CDR3 DNA reads TGTGCCTGGAGGGGGCGATCCCAAGAGACCCAGTACTTC. This sequence encodes CAWRGRSQETQYF.

The CDR3 sequence: CSARLMRELNEQFF. Here the CDR3 DNA reads TGCAGTGCTAGATTGATGCGGGAGTTGAATGAGCAGTTCTTC. The chain employs TRBV20-1 and TRBJ2-1, with 7 bases aligning to TRBD2. This CDR3 has 14 amino acids. Germline trimming cut 2 bases from V and 7 bases from J; bases unmatched to any gene: 8. Germline CDR1 and CDR2: DFQATT and SNEGSKA (reference sequence).

This chain links TRBV5-1 with TRBJ2-3; D unclear. Germline V lookup: CDR1 SGHRS, CDR2 YFSETQ. Trimming removed 2 bases at V and 3 bases at J, with 16 bases between. The CDR3 runs 16 residues. CDR3 loop: CASSLPTGSQTDTQYF. For the CDR3, the DNA is TGCGCCAGCAGCTTACCAACGGGTTCACAGACAGATACGCAGTATTTT. The complete variable domain, with remaining parts taken from reference TRBV5-1 and TRBJ2-3, reads KAGVTQTPRYLIKTRGQQVTLSCSPISGHRSVSWYQQTPGQGLQFLFEYFSETQRNKGNFPGRFSGRQFSNSRSEMNVSTLELGDSALYLCASSLPTGSQTDTQYFGPGTRLTVL.

This clonotype turned up a few times. This chain connects TRBV20-1 to TRBJ2-7; 8 nucleotides align to TRBD2. The CDR3 is 18 residues long. V shed 0 bases, J shed 0 bases, and the junction held 13 bases outside the gene matches. CDR1 and CDR2 from the germline V gene are DFQATT and SNEGSKA (reference sequence). The CDR3 reads CSARDRPSRAGVSYEQYF. CDR3 bases: TGCAGTGCTAGAGATCGTCCGTCCCGAGCGGGGGTCTCCTACGAGCAGTACTTC.

This clonotype was picked up many times. The genes are TRBV28 and TRBJ2-7; maybe TRBD2 (6 bases). From germline, CDR1 is MDHEN and CDR2 SYDVKM. Trimming left V 5 bases short and J 4 bases short, with 21 bases between. The CDR3 extends over 16 amino acids. Here the CDR3 reads CASSPHGGVLFYEQYF. The CDR3, as DNA: TGTGCCAGCAGTCCTCACGGGGGAGTTCTTTTTTACGAGCAGTACTTC.

The chain uses TRBV7-6 and TRBJ2-3; D gene unclear. This CDR3 has 16 amino acids. Germline lookup yields CDR1 SGHVS and CDR2 FNYEAQ. The V and J ends lost 4 bases and 2 bases respectively, with 16 bases between them. CDR3 bases: TGTGCCAGCAGCTACCATGGATCGTATCCCACAGATACGCAGTATTTT. This sequence encodes CASSYHGSYPTDTQYF.

The chain has TRBV3-1 and TRBJ2-3, with 8 bases matching TRBD2. CDR1 and CDR2 from the germline V gene are LGHDT and YNNKEL (reference sequence). V lost 0 bases to trimming and J lost 9 bases; unmatched junction nucleotides: 8. There are 15 residues in the CDR3. CDR3 nucleotides: TGTGCCAGCAGCCAAGAATGGGCTAGCGGGCCGACGCAGTATTTT. This codes for CASSQEWASGPTQYF.

The chain has TRBV2 and TRBJ1-1; 7 positions match TRBD1. The CDR3 covers 16 residues. With 7 bases clipped from V and 0 bases from J, the junction kept 11 bases outside the gene matches. In germline, CDR1 is SNHLY, CDR2 FYNNEI. CDR3 nucleotide sequence: TGTGCCAGCACTAGCTGGGGACAGACGTTGAACACTGAAGCTTTCTTT. Translated, it gives CASTSWGQTLNTEAFF. The whole variable domain, filled in from reference TRBV2 and TRBJ1-1, reads EPEVTQTPSHQVTQMGQEVILRCVPISNHLYFYWYRQILGQKVEFLVSFYNNEISEKSEIFDDQFSVERPDGSNFTLKIRSTKLEDSAMYFCASTSWGQTLNTEAFFGQGTRLTVV.

The rearrangement uses TRBV20-1 and TRBJ2-1, with TRBD2 identical over 9 bases. The trim removed 6 bases at V and 8 bases at J, leaving 20 bases unmatched. CDR1 is DFQATT and CDR2 is SNEGSKA in the germline V gene (reference sequence). The CDR3 loop spans 17 amino acids. Written as DNA, the CDR3 is TGCAGTGCCCAGTGGGGCGGGAGGGCCCGTCGCATACATGAGCAGTTCTTC. Amino acids: CSAQWGGRARRIHEQFF.

This chain uses TRBV20-1 with TRBJ1-2; tentatively, D is TRBD1 (6 bases). The V gene's germline CDR1 is DFQATT and CDR2 SNEGSKA (reference sequence). V was pared by 4 bases and J by 2 bases, with 8 bases between. CDR3 length equals 12 residues. This CDR3 reads CSATGQNYGYTF. The CDR3 nucleotides read TGCAGTGCTACTGGACAGAACTATGGCTACACCTTC.

This clonotype has more than one count but fewer than ten. V usage is TRBV29-1 and J usage is TRBJ2-1; tentative D call: TRBD1 (7 bases). This CDR3 is built from 17 residues. Germline CDR1 reads SQVTM; CDR2 reads ANQGSEA. Trimming took off 4 bases at V and 6 bases at J, with 25 bases between the two ends. The CDR3 DNA reads TGCAGCGTTGTGGACAGGCGGTTTCCCTTCGGGGGCAATGAGCAGTTCTTC. Protein sequence: CSVVDRRFPFGGNEQFF.

Only a few counts were recorded for this clonotype. The genes are TRBV20-1 and TRBJ1-1; D is uncertain. Trimming removed 3 bases from V and 1 base from J, with 12 bases in between. The CDR3 is 14 amino acids. The V gene's germline CDR1 is DFQATT and CDR2 SNEGSKA (reference sequence). The CDR3 nucleotides are TGCAGTGCTAGCCCCCCGCGGGGGAACACTGAAGCTTTCTTT. As protein: CSASPPRGNTEAFF.

Worth noting for this clonotype: Germline is not matched at one junction end, which may reflect a read error. The chain joins TRBV7-9 to TRBJ2-1, with no clear D. The CDR3 is made up of 11 amino acids. From germline, CDR1 is SEHNR and CDR2 FQNEAQ (reference sequence). The CDR3 reads CASREYNKQFF. The CDR3 DNA reads TGTGCCAGCAGAGAGTACAATAAGCAGTTCTTC.

Here the CDR3 reads CASSLEGGYQPQHF. DNA of the CDR3: TGCGCCAGCAGCTTGGAGGGGGGGTATCAGCCCCAGCATTTT. This chain joins TRBV5-1 and TRBJ1-5; tentatively, D is TRBD1 (6 bases). The CDR3 totals 14 residues. V lost 0 bases and J lost 5, with 9 bases in between. Germline V gene lookup returns CDR1 SGHRS and CDR2 YFSETQ.

There are a few counts of this clonotype. The CDR3 is CASSLVGGTTEAFF. The DNA for the CDR3 is TGCGCCAGCAGCTTGGTGGGGGGTACCACTGAAGCTTTCTTT. This rearrangement joins TRBV5-1 to TRBJ1-1, with D possibly being TRBD1 (5 bases). The V end lost 0 bases, the J end lost 4 bases, and 10 bases lay between the germline ends. The CDR3 runs 14 residues. CDR1 and CDR2 (germline): SGHRS, YFSETQ.

This clonotype showed up many times. The chain joins TRBV5-6 to TRBJ2-3, with 12 bases aligning to TRBD1. The V and J ends lost 3 bases and 2 bases, in that order; junction bases with no gene match: 1. This CDR3 comprises 15 residues. Germline CDR1 reads SGHDT; CDR2 reads YYEEEE. For the CDR3, the DNA is TGTGCCAGCAGCTGGGACAGGGGGCTCACAGATACGCAGTATTTT. This gives the protein CASSWDRGLTDTQYF.

This chain connects TRBV6-5 to TRBJ1-1; possible D gene TRBD1, 5 bases. V was clipped by 0 bases and J by 1 base, with 9 bases between them. CDR3 length: 15 amino acids. Germline CDR1 MNHEY, CDR2 SVGAGI. The CDR3 is CASSYSEGRNTEAFF. The CDR3 DNA reads as TGTGCCAGCAGTTACTCTGAGGGGAGGAACACTGAAGCTTTCTTT.

The V gene is TRBV25-1, the J gene TRBJ2-3; possible D gene TRBD1, 6 bases. There are 14 residues in the CDR3. Germline CDR1 MGHDK, CDR2 SYGVNS. Trimming cost V 1 base and J 6 bases, with 11 bases left between them. Here the CDR3 reads CASSESGAADTQYF. In DNA form, the CDR3 reads TGTGCCAGCAGTGAATCAGGGGCCGCGGATACGCAGTATTTT.

This clonotype appeared a few times. V gene TRBV5-1 combines with J gene TRBJ2-7, with unresolved D. The V end was cut by 3 bases, the J end by 0 bases, with 4 bases between. This CDR3 is built from 12 residues. CDR1 SGHRS and CDR2 YFSETQ come from the germline V gene. The CDR3 DNA is TGCGCCAGCAGCTCACCCTCCTACGAGCAGTACTTC. Its protein is CASSSPSYEQYF.

The rearrangement joins TRBV5-1 to TRBJ2-3; D gene ambiguous. Trimming pared 4 bases from V and 1 base from J, leaving 19 bases between. The germline V gene encodes CDR1 SGHRS and CDR2 YFSETQ. The CDR3 length is 17 residues. The CDR3 protein is CASSRNSQSSGTDTQYF. The CDR3 coding sequence is TGCGCCAGCAGCCGCAACTCACAATCCTCTGGCACAGATACGCAGTATTTT.